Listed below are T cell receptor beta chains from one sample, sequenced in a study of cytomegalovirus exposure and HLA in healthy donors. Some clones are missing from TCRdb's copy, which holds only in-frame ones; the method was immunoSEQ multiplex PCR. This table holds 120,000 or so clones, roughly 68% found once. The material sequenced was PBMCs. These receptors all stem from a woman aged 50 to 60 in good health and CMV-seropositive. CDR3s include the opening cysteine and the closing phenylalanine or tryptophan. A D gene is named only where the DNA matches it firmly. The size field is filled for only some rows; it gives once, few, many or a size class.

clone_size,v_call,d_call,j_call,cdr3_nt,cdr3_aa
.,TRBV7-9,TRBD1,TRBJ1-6,TGTGCCAGCAGTACTGGGACAGGGCGCTCGGATTCACCCCTCCACTTT,CASSTGTGRSDSPLHF
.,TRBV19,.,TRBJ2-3,TGTGCCAGTAGCAGCGGAGATACGCAGTATTTT,CASSSGDTQYF
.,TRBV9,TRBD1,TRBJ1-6,TGTGCCAGCAGCGTCGCAGGGGGCGGAGGTTCACCCCTCCACTTT,CASSVAGGGGSPLHF
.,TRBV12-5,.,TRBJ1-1,TGTGCTAGTGGTTCCGGACAGAAGAACACTGAAGCTTTCTTT,CASGSGQKNTEAFF
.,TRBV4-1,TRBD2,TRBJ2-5,TGCGCCAGCCGCAGTACCCGACTAGCGGGGGATAAAGAGACCCAGTACTTC,CASRSTRLAGDKETQYF
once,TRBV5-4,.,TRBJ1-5,TGTGCCAGCAGCAACAGGGAAAGCAATCAGCCCCAGCATTTT,CASSNRESNQPQHF
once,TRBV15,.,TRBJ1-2,TGTGCCACCGGACAGACAGGATGGGAAGGCTACACCTTC,CATGQTGWEGYTF
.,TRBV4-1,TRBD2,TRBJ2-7,TGCGCCAGCAGCCAAGGGGGTACCGGGACTAGCGTCGGCGAGCAGTACTTC,CASSQGGTGTSVGEQYF
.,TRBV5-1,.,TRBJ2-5,TGCGCCAGCAGCTTGCGGGGTATAGAGACCCAGTACTTC,CASSLRGIETQYF
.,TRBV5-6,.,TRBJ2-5,TGTGCCAGCAGCGGGGGCTGGCGGGGGACTGTACAAGAGACCCAGTACTTC,CASSGGWRGTVQETQYF
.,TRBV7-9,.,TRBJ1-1,TGTGCCAGCAGCTTAGGAGGGGGTATGAACACTGAAGCTTTCTTT,CASSLGGGMNTEAFF
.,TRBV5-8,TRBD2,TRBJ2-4,TGTGCCAGCAGCGCCTTGTTAGCGGGCGCAAACATTCAGTACTTC,CASSALLAGANIQYF
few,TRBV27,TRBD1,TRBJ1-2,TGTGCCAGCAGTTTATCACACAGGGGGTATGGCTACACCTTC,CASSLSHRGYGYTF
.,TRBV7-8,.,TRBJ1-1,TGTGCCAGCAGCTTAGCCGCTCAGGCGAACACTGAAGCTTTCTTT,CASSLAAQANTEAFF
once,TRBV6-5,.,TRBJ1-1,TGTGCCAGCAGCCGAGGGGGGGAAAACACTGAAGCTTTCTTT,CASSRGGENTEAFF
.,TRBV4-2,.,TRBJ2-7,TGTGCCAGCAGCCAAGATAGACAGGCCTACGAGCAGTACTTC,CASSQDRQAYEQYF
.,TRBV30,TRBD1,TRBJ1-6,TGTGCCTGGAGTGTACGGTCAGGGGGTTATTCACCCCTCCACTTT,CAWSVRSGGYSPLHF
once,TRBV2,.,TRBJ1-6,TGTGCCAGCAGGGGGCAGGGATTTTCACCCCTCCACTTT,CASRGQGFSPLHF
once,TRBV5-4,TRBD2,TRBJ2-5,TGTGCCAGCAGCACCGGACTAGCGGGGGCTAAGGTAGAGACCCAGTACTTC,CASSTGLAGAKVETQYF
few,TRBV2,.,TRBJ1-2,TGTGCCAGCACTTGGACGGGCGGGGGCTACACCTTC,CASTWTGGGYTF
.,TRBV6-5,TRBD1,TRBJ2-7,TGTGCCAGCCGGCAGGGGGACGGCGAGCAGTACTTC,CASRQGDGEQYF
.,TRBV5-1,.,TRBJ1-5,TGCGCCAGCCATGGGGAGGGCGGACAGCCCCAGCATTTT,CASHGEGGQPQHF
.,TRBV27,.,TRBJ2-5,TGTGCCAGCCAACGCTTATTAGAAGGAGGAGAGACCCAGTACTTC,CASQRLLEGGETQYF
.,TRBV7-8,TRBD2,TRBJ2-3,TGTGCCAGCAGCTCTCGGACTAGAGGGTTCACAGATACGCAGTATTTT,CASSSRTRGFTDTQYF
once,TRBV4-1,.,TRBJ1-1,TGCGCCAGCAGCCAGGGGGCTACTGAAGCTTTCTTT,CASSQGATEAFF
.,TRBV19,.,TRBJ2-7,TGTGCCAGTAGTAGAGGCGCCCGCGTCCCAAGGCAGTACTTC,CASSRGARVPRQYF
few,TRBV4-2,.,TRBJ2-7,TGTGCCAGCGCAATAGGCAGGATCTACGAGCAGTACTTC,CASAIGRIYEQYF
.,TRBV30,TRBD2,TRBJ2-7,TGTTCCTGGGATGCAGGACTAGCGGGGACCTACGAGCAGTACTTC,CSWDAGLAGTYEQYF
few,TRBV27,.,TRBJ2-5,TGTGCCAGCAGCACATCCTACCAGGGGCAAGAGACCCAGTACTTC,CASSTSYQGQETQYF
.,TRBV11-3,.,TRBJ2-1,TGTGCCAGCAGTCGAGGGGGACACGAGCAGTTCTTC,CASSRGGHEQFF
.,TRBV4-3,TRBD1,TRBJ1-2,TGCGCCAGCAGCCAAGGGGACAGGGGGAACTATGGCTACACCTTC,CASSQGDRGNYGYTF
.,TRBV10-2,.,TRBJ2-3,TGCGCCAGCGCGGTCACAGATACGCAGTATTTT,CASAVTDTQYF
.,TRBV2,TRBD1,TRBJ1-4,TGTGCCAGCAGCCCGCAAGGACAGGGTCGGGAAAAACTGTTTTTT,CASSPQGQGREKLFF
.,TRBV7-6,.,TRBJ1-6,TGTGCCAGCAGCTTAGCGGGGCTCGATTCACCCCTCCACTTT,CASSLAGLDSPLHF
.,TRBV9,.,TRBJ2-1,TGTGCCAGCAGCGTAGACCCAAGGGGGATGAGGAATGAGCAGTTCTTC,CASSVDPRGMRNEQFF
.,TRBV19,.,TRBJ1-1,TGTGCCAGTAGTGACGGGGGGGGAGACACTGAAGCTTTCTTT,CASSDGGGDTEAFF
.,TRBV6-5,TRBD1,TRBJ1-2,TGTGCCAGCAGTCCCTTTGGGGACAGGTTAGGCTACACCTTC,CASSPFGDRLGYTF
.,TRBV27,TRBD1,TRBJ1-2,TGTGCCAGCAGTAAACAGGGGGGCTATGTCTACACCTTC,CASSKQGGYVYTF
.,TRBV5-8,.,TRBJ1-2,TGTGCCAGCATCTTAGGCCCTTCCCAGGACTATGGCTACACCTTC,CASILGPSQDYGYTF
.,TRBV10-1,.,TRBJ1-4,TGCGCCAGCGGGGACATGGATTCTGAAAAACTGTTTTTT,CASGDMDSEKLFF
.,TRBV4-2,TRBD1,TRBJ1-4,TGTGCCAGCAGCCAAGCACTGGGACAGGTTGTTGAAAAACTGTTTTTT,CASSQALGQVVEKLFF
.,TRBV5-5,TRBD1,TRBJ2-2,TGTGCCAGCAGCTTGGCGGGACAGGGTACCGGGGAGCTGTTTTTT,CASSLAGQGTGELFF
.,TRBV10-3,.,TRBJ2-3,TGTGCCATCAGTGAGTCCGGTGATACGCAGTATTTT,CAISESGDTQYF
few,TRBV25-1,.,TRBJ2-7,TGTGCCAGCAGTGAATCGAGGACAAAATATGACGAGCAGTACTTC,CASSESRTKYDEQYF
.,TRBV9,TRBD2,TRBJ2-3,TGTGCCAGCAGTGTTTTTAGCGGGGGGGCCGCAGATACGCAGTATTTT,CASSVFSGGAADTQYF
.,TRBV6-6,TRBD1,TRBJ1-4,TGTGCCAGCACCTCCGGGACAGAGATTGAAAAACTGTTTTTT,CASTSGTEIEKLFF
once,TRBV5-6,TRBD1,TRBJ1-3,TGTGCCAGCAGCCGGGACAGGGTAAACACCATATATTTT,CASSRDRVNTIYF
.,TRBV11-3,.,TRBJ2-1,TGTGCCAGCAGCTTAAAGGGGCAGGGTAGGAATGAGCAGTTCTTC,CASSLKGQGRNEQFF
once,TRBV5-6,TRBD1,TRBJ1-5,TGTGCCAGCAGCCACATGGACAGGCGAAATCAGCCCCAGCATTTT,CASSHMDRRNQPQHF
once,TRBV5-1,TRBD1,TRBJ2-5,TGCGCCAGCCGCGGGGCCGGGACAGGGCAAGAGACCCAGTACTTC,CASRGAGTGQETQYF